The clone carrying this T cell receptor beta chain was observed a handful of times. Its antigen is unknown. Each CDR3 protein gets one entry after TCRdb re-called the reads with MiXCR. The sample has about 320,000 distinct CDR3 sequences, more than 8% seen once; the top ten hold approximately 4.7%. This sample was included in a study of T cell repertoires in cytomegalovirus infection. Overall study findings and caveats: HLA-C-restricted CMV-specific TCR beta clonotypes were dominant in the ex vivo response.

The trim removed 4 bases at V and 3 bases at J, leaving 10 bases unmatched. This CDR3 has 15 residues. Germline CDR1 is SGHRS and CDR2 is YFSETQ. This receptor was identified in a human donor in good health (CMV status not recorded). Some clones in this sample may be carry-over from other donors' samples. Input material: PBMCs. V gene TRBV5-1 combines with J gene TRBJ2-7, with TRBD2 matching over 7 bases. CDR3 sequence (DNA): TGCGCCAGCAGCACCGGACTAGACTCCTTCTACGAGCAGTACTTC. The encoded protein is CASSTGLDSFYEQYF.